These 25 T cell receptor beta chains originate from one sample sequenced in a study of T cell repertoires in cytomegalovirus infection. Each CDR3 protein is one row after TCRdb ran MiXCR on the reads. The sample carries some 920,000 distinct CDR3 sequences, approximately 33% recorded once. The antigens for these receptors are not known. Here the sequenced sample was cultured CD8+ T cells from PBMCs, taken from culture after CMV antigen stimulation. These receptors originate from a human donor in good health (CMV status not recorded). Some clones in this sample may be carry-over from other donors' samples.

This clonotype occurred a few times. This chain joins TRBV7-2 and TRBJ1-1; D gene ambiguous. Germline CDR1 reads SGHTA; CDR2 reads FQGNSA. Trimming pared 3 bases from V and 0 bases from J, leaving 11 bases between. This CDR3 has 15 amino acids. CDR3 sequence (DNA): TGTGCCAGCAGCTTGCGTCTACACTTGAACACTGAAGCTTTCTTT. Its protein is CASSLRLHLNTEAFF.

This clonotype has at least ten counts. The genes are TRBV5-8 and TRBJ2-1; D assignment may be TRBD1 or TRBD2 (6 bases each). The CDR3 consists of 16 residues. Germline CDR1 reads SGHTS; CDR2 reads YDEGEE. The V end was cut by 6 bases, the J end by 9 bases, with 25 bases between. The CDR3 DNA is TGTGCCAGCACCCCTCGAAGGGGGGCGCGGGGTATTGAGCAGTTCTTC. Amino acid sequence: CASTPRRGARGIEQFF.

This clonotype has more than one count but fewer than ten. This rearrangement joins TRBV4-2 to TRBJ1-1; D not resolved. The CDR3 is 15 residues long. CDR1 and CDR2 (germline): LGHNA, YNFKEQ. Trimming took off 1 base at V and 4 bases at J, with 13 bases between the two ends. CDR3 coding DNA: TGTGCCAGCAGCCAAGTCAGGACCTGGGGCACTGAAGCTTTCTTT. Its protein product is CASSQVRTWGTEAFF.

The sample holds many counts of this clonotype. V usage is TRBV7-9 and J usage is TRBJ2-1; the match to TRBD1 covers 10 bases. V gave up 4 bases and J gave up 1 base; unmatched junction bases: 4. Germline-derived CDR1 and CDR2 are SEHNR and FQNEAQ (reference sequence). This CDR3 is built from 16 residues. CDR3 bases: TGTGCCAGCAGCTCGTGGACAGGGGGTTCCTACAATGAGCAGTTCTTC. It encodes CASSSWTGGSYNEQFF.

In this sample, this clonotype turned up a few times. This sequence joins TRBV12-3 or TRBV12-4 and TRBJ2-7; D uncertain. Trimming removed 3 bases at V and 3 bases at J, with 6 bases between. This CDR3 contains 12 residues. The chain's CDR3 is CASSLRNYEQYF. The CDR3 nucleotides are TGTGCCAGCAGTTTGCGCAACTACGAGCAGTACTTC.

This chain connects TRBV27 to TRBJ2-3; D tentatively reads TRBD1 or TRBD2 (5 bases each). CDR1 MNHEY and CDR2 SMNVEV come from the germline V gene (reference sequence). V was shortened by 1 base and J by 2 bases, with 10 bases between the two germline ends. This CDR3 has 15 amino acids. The CDR3 region has the DNA TGTGCCAGCAGTTTATGGCTGGGGGACACAGATACGCAGTATTTT. It encodes CASSLWLGDTDTQYF.

Comment on this clonotype: This could be a read error, since a much larger clone is one nucleotide away. V usage is TRBV7-9 and J usage is TRBJ2-2, with D uncertain. Germline assignment: CDR1 SEHNR and CDR2 FQNEAQ (reference sequence). This CDR3 has 12 residues. V was trimmed by 6 bases and J by 5 bases, leaving 7 bases between them. CDR3 protein: CASRLGTGELFF. CDR3 bases: TGTGCCAGCAGGCTAGGGACCGGGGAGCTGTTTTTT.

This chain uses TRBV6-4 with TRBJ1-1; D remains ambiguous. Germline lookup yields CDR1 MRHNA and CDR2 SNTAGT. This CDR3 comprises 13 residues. Trimming removed 6 bases from V and 0 bases from J, with 8 bases in between. CDR3 region: CASSLNMNTEAFF. The CDR3 coding sequence is TGTGCCAGCAGCCTCAACATGAACACTGAAGCTTTCTTT.

The chain employs TRBV5-1 and TRBJ1-1; D perhaps matches TRBD1 (6 bases). Trimming removed 4 bases from V and 4 bases from J, with 20 bases in between. The germline V gene has CDR1 SGHRS and CDR2 YFSETQ. This CDR3 contains 16 residues. The CDR3 region is CASSAKPRGGGTEAFF. CDR3 coding DNA: TGCGCCAGCAGCGCCAAGCCCAGGGGAGGGGGCACTGAAGCTTTCTTT.

V gene TRBV7-4 combines with J gene TRBJ1-6, with no clear D. Trimming shortened V by 0 bases and J by 9 bases, and 15 bases separated the two germline ends. The CDR3 has 16 amino acids. Germline V gene sequence: CDR1 SGHVT, CDR2 SQSDAQ. The CDR3 region is CASSLAEGYLGSPLHF. The DNA of the CDR3 is TGTGCCAGCAGCTTAGCGGAGGGATATCTTGGTTCACCCCTCCACTTT. The complete variable domain, with remaining parts taken from reference TRBV7-4 and TRBJ1-6, reads GAGVSQSPRYKVAKRGRDVALRCDSISGHVTLYWYRQTLGQGSEVLTYSQSDAQRDKSGRPSGRFSAERPERSVSTLKIQRTEQGDSAVYLCASSLAEGYLGSPLHFGNGTRLTVT.

This chain uses TRBV25-1 with TRBJ2-1, with 7 bases aligning to TRBD1. V was pared by 3 bases and J by 0 bases, with 5 bases of the junction left unmatched. The germline gives CDR1 MGHDK, CDR2 SYGVNS. This CDR3 has 16 residues. CDR3 in DNA: TGTGCCAGCAGTGATGTGAGGGACAGCTCCTACAATGAGCAGTTCTTC. This encodes CASSDVRDSSYNEQFF. Combining the CDR3 with reference TRBV25-1 and TRBJ2-1 gives the whole variable domain EADIYQTPRYLVIGTGKKITLECSQTMGHDKMYWYQQDPGMELHLIHYSYGVNSTEKGDLSSESTVSRIRTEHFPLTLESARPSHTSQYLCASSDVRDSSYNEQFFGPGTRLTVL.

Ten or more counts support this clonotype. This chain uses TRBV7-6 with TRBJ2-2; 7 bases line up with TRBD1. CDR1 SGHVS and CDR2 FNYEAQ come from the germline V gene. This CDR3 has 16 residues. Unmatched junction bases numbered 8, after V lost 5 bases and J lost 2 bases. The chain's CDR3 is CASSTSGTENTGELFF. In DNA, the CDR3 is TGTGCCAGCAGCACCTCCGGGACAGAAAACACCGGGGAGCTGTTTTTT.

This clonotype came up a few times. The chain is built from TRBV27 and TRBJ2-5; the D gene could be TRBD1 or TRBD2 (5 bases each). With 5 bases removed from V and 5 bases from J, the gap between germline ends came to 15 bases. The CDR3 covers 14 residues. Germline CDR1 reads MNHEY; CDR2 reads SMNVEV (reference sequence). CDR3 sequence (DNA): TGTGCCAGCAGTCCCTTAATGGGGGTGGAGACCCAGTACTTC. As protein: CASSPLMGVETQYF.

This clonotype was seen more than once but under ten times. The chain is built from TRBV7-8 and TRBJ1-5; maybe TRBD1 (5 bases). V was clipped by 4 bases and J by 3 bases, with 13 bases between them. The CDR3 has 15 amino acids. CDR1 is SGHVS, CDR2 FQNEAQ, per germline. CDR3 region: CASSWGRAANQPQHF. The DNA for the CDR3 is TGTGCCAGCAGCTGGGGGAGGGCTGCCAATCAGCCCCAGCATTTT.

J is TRBJ2-1 and V is TRBV6-1; D perhaps matches TRBD2 (5 bases). V gave up 1 base and J gave up 8 bases, with 15 bases separating them. Germline-derived CDR1 and CDR2 are MNHNS and SASEGT. The CDR3 totals 15 residues. Here the CDR3 reads CASSEGGSAAHEQFF. CDR3 bases: TGTGCCAGCAGTGAAGGAGGGAGCGCGGCGCATGAGCAGTTCTTC.

This clonotype was picked up a small number of times. The chain has TRBV6-2 or TRBV6-3 and TRBJ2-7; 10 bases align to TRBD1. CDR1 is MNHEY and CDR2 is SVGEGT in the germline V gene. V lost 5 bases, J lost 6 bases, and 7 bases stayed unmatched. This CDR3 is 14 amino acids long. The CDR3 protein is CASSQLWDRGEQYV. CDR3 DNA sequence: TGTGCCAGCAGTCAGCTCTGGGACAGGGGCGAGCAGTACGTC.

The chain has TRBV7-9 and TRBJ1-1, with 7 bases aligning to TRBD1. The CDR3 covers 13 residues. Germline V gene sequence: CDR1 SEHNR, CDR2 FQNEAQ (reference sequence). The junction had 9 bases not matched to a gene; V was cut back by 8 bases and J by 6 bases. CDR3 region: CASFAGTEAEAFF. CDR3 in DNA: TGTGCCAGCTTTGCCGGGACAGAGGCTGAAGCTTTCTTT.

The chain carries TRBV12-3 or TRBV12-4 and TRBJ2-5; 9 bases line up with TRBD1. V trimming: 8 bases; J trimming: 4 bases; junction bases outside the gene matches: 2. The CDR3 is 12 residues long. CDR3 amino acids: CASGTGSETQYF. CDR3 sequence (DNA): TGTGCCAGCGGGACAGGGTCAGAGACCCAGTACTTC.

This clonotype was found a few times. CDR3 in DNA: TGTGCCAGCAGCAGGGTGGGCGGGGGCTGGAATCAGCCCCAGCATTTT. Amino acid sequence: CASSRVGGGWNQPQHF. The chain recombines TRBV7-9 with TRBJ1-5; possibly TRBD1 for D (6 bases). Germline lookup yields CDR1 SEHNR and CDR2 FQNEAQ (reference sequence). The CDR3 extends over 16 amino acids. V dropped 5 bases and J dropped 4 bases, with 18 bases sitting between them.

This clonotype has at least ten counts. The chain links TRBV7-4 to TRBJ1-1; no clear D gene. V was clipped by 2 bases and J by 0 bases, with 19 bases between them. The CDR3 is 18 amino acids. The germline CDR1 and CDR2 sequences are SGHVT and SQSDAQ. The CDR3 DNA reads TGTGCCAGCAGCTTAACCTCTCTCCCGGGCCACATGAACACTGAAGCTTTCTTT. This gives the protein CASSLTSLPGHMNTEAFF.

This clonotype was picked up a small number of times. This chain uses TRBV2 with TRBJ1-5; D not resolved. V was trimmed by 7 bases and J by 0 bases, leaving 10 bases between them. Germline loops: CDR1 SNHLY, CDR2 FYNNEI. The CDR3 sequence is 14 residues long. The DNA for the CDR3 is TGTGCCAGCATGATGGAATATAGCAATCAGCCCCAGCATTTT. Amino acid sequence: CASMMEYSNQPQHF.

This clonotype occurred a few times. This chain connects TRBV10-3 to TRBJ2-3; 10 bases are a match to TRBD2. CDR1 is ENHRY and CDR2 is SYGVKD in the germline V gene. With V trimmed by 2 bases and J by 6 bases, 14 bases remained unmatched. The CDR3 is 18 amino acids. The CDR3 protein is CAISEASGGGRIRDTQYF. DNA for the CDR3: TGTGCCATCAGTGAGGCCAGCGGGGGGGGCCGGATCAGGGATACGCAGTATTTT.

The chain carries TRBV7-8 and TRBJ2-3, with TRBD2 matching over 11 bases. Trimming removed 5 bases from V and 4 bases from J; junction bases left unmatched: 11. Germline V lookup: CDR1 SGHVS, CDR2 FQNEAQ. The CDR3 has 17 residues. The CDR3 loop is CASSPDRLAGIADTQYF. CDR3 in DNA: TGTGCCAGCAGCCCAGACCGACTAGCGGGGATAGCAGATACGCAGTATTTT.

In its sample, this clonotype was seen many times. The chain recombines TRBV7-6 with TRBJ1-1; unclear D gene. Germline CDR1 is SGHVS and CDR2 is FNYEAQ. The CDR3 is 14 residues long. Trimming removed 1 base from V and 0 bases from J, with 6 bases in between. The CDR3 reads CASSLVVMNTEAFF. The CDR3 DNA reads as TGTGCCAGCAGCTTAGTTGTGATGAACACTGAAGCTTTCTTT.

CDR3 bases: TGTGCCAGCAGGGCGCGGGAAGCTTTCTTT. This encodes CASRAREAFF. The gene calls are TRBV12-3 or TRBV12-4 and TRBJ1-1; no clear D. CDR3 length: 10 residues. V lost 6 bases and J 8 bases, leaving 7 bases between the germline ends.